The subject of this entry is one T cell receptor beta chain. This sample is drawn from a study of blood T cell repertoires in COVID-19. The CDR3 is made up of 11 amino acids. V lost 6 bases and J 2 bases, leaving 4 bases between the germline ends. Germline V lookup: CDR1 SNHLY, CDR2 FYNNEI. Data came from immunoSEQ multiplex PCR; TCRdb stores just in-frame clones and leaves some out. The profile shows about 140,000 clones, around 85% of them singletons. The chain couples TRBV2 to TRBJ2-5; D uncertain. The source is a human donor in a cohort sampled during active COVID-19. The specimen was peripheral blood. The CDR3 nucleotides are TGTGCCAGCAGGACTCAAGAGACCCAGTACTTC. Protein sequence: CASRTQETQYF. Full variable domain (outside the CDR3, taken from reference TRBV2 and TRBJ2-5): EPEVTQTPSHQVTQMGQEVILRCVPISNHLYFYWYRQILGQKVEFLVSFYNNEISEKSEIFDDQFSVERPDGSNFTLKIRSTKLEDSAMYFCASRTQETQYFGPGTRLLVL.